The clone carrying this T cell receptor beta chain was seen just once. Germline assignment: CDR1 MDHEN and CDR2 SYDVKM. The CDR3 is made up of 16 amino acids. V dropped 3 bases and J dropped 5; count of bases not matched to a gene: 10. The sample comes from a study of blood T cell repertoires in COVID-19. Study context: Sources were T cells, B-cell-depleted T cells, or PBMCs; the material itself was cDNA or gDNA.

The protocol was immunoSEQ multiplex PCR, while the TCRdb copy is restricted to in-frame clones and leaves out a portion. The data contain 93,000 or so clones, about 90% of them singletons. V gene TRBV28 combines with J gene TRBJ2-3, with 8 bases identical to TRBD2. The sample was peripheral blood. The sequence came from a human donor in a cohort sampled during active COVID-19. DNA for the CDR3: TGTGCCAGCAGTTTCGACCAGCGGGAGATAGGAGATACGCAGTATTTT. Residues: CASSFDQREIGDTQYF.